The 26 T cell receptor beta chains given below trace back to one sample, sequenced in a study of CD8 T cells in Susac syndrome. The authors reverse transcribed about 0.45 to 1 ug RNA with random hexamers. One entry per CDR3 protein, called by TCRdb with MiXCR from the immunoSEQ multiplex PCR reads. Among about 280,000 distinct CDR3 sequences listed, 70% to 90% were seen once. The sequenced sample consisted of CD8+ T cells from PBMCs. All receptors derive from a human donor with multiple sclerosis.

The chain carries TRBV27 and TRBJ2-3; no reliable D call. V gave up 3 bases and J gave up 9 bases, with 16 bases separating them. CDR1 and CDR2 (germline): MNHEY, SMNVEV (reference sequence). This CDR3 contains 14 residues. The CDR3 reads CASSFYPPEKTQYF. In nucleotides, the CDR3 is TGTGCCAGCAGTTTCTATCCCCCGGAGAAAACGCAGTATTTT.

The chain combines TRBV28 with TRBJ2-7; the D is unclear. The CDR3 has 13 residues. In germline, CDR1 is MDHEN, CDR2 SYDVKM. V was shortened by 8 bases and J by 3 bases, with 14 bases between the two germline ends. The CDR3 DNA reads as TGTGCCAGCTCAACAGTGAGACACTACGAGCAGTACTTC. Translation: CASSTVRHYEQYF.

The chain is built from TRBV29-1 and TRBJ2-3, with 11 bases lining up with TRBD2. Losses at the gene ends were 0 bases for V and 1 base for J; bases not matched to a gene: 15. Germline V gene lookup returns CDR1 SQVTM and CDR2 ANQGSEA. The CDR3 is 20 residues long. The CDR3 DNA sequence: TGCAGCGTTGAAGATCTTAGGACTAGCGGGTCATACCCCGGCACAGATACGCAGTATTTT. The encoded protein is CSVEDLRTSGSYPGTDTQYF.

This chain joins TRBV20-1 and TRBJ2-7; 7 bases align to TRBD2. J lost 2 bases, V lost 3 bases, and 7 bases had no gene match. CDR1 is DFQATT and CDR2 is SNEGSKA in the germline V gene (reference sequence). The length of the CDR3 is 14 residues. The CDR3 DNA sequence: TGCAGTGCTAGTTTTAGCGGGCGACCCTACGAGCAGTACTTC. This sequence encodes CSASFSGRPYEQYF.

Written as DNA, the CDR3 is TGTGCCAGCACCGCCTCAGGGTGGGGTGATGGCTACACCTTC. As protein: CASTASGWGDGYTF. J is TRBJ1-2 and V is TRBV21-1; the table gives TRBD1 as D, unverified against the DNA. TRBV21-1 is labeled a pseudogene. The CDR3 covers 14 residues.

CDR3 bases: TGTGCCAGCCGAGGGGGGGGCGGAAGCACTGAAGCTTTCTTT. It yields the protein CASRGGGGSTEAFF. The chain has TRBV6-2 or TRBV6-3 and TRBJ1-1, with D possibly being TRBD1 (6 bases). The CDR3 runs to 14 residues. Trimming shortened V by 8 bases and J by 4 bases, and 17 bases separated the two germline ends. CDR1 and CDR2 (germline): MNHEY, SVGEGT.

The rearrangement joins TRBV30 to TRBJ2-5; a possible D gene is TRBD2 (6 bases). V lost 1 base and J lost 2, with 14 bases in between. Germline CDR1 and CDR2: GTSNPN and SVGIG (reference sequence). This CDR3 is built from 15 residues. CDR3 in amino acids: CAWSGTGLTQETQYF. For the CDR3, the DNA is TGTGCCTGGAGTGGAACGGGACTCACTCAAGAGACCCAGTACTTC.

This sequence joins TRBV28 and TRBJ2-1; no clear D. The CDR3 spans 12 residues. Trimming pared 3 bases from V and 10 bases from J, leaving 10 bases between. Germline CDR1 reads MDHEN; CDR2 reads SYDVKM. CDR3 coding DNA: TGTGCCAGCAGTTTCCCGCCAGGAGAGCAGTTCTTC. Protein: CASSFPPGEQFF. Full variable domain (rest looked up from reference TRBV28 and TRBJ2-1): DVKVTQSSRYLVKRTGEKVFLECVQDMDHENMFWYRQDPGLGLRLIYFSYDVKMKEKGDIPEGYSVSREKKERFSLILESASTNQTSMYLCASSFPPGEQFFGPGTRLTVL.

The J gene is TRBJ2-3, the V gene TRBV5-6; 14 bases map to TRBD2. V dropped 4 bases and J dropped 2; count of bases not matched to a gene: 3. Germline V gene lookup returns CDR1 SGHDT and CDR2 YYEEEE. This CDR3 is 16 amino acids long. CDR3 residues: CASSGLAGGYTDTQYF. The CDR3 DNA is TGTGCCAGCAGCGGACTAGCGGGAGGCTACACAGATACGCAGTATTTT.

This clonotype was seen only once. The rearrangement joins TRBV13 to TRBJ2-5; D is uncertain. The V end lost 5 bases, the J end lost 1 base, and 14 bases lay between the germline ends. The CDR3 has 15 residues. Germline assignment: CDR1 PRHDT and CDR2 FYEKMQ (reference sequence). CDR3 amino acids: CASSENLSPQETQYF. The CDR3 DNA reads TGTGCCAGCAGCGAGAACCTTAGCCCCCAAGAGACCCAGTACTTC.

The chain has TRBV7-9 and TRBJ2-3, with 10 bases matching TRBD2. The CDR3 covers 16 residues. V shed 5 bases, J shed 6 bases, and the junction held 11 bases outside the gene matches. Germline lookup yields CDR1 SEHNR and CDR2 FQNEAQ (reference sequence). The DNA of the CDR3 is TGTGCCAGCAGCCCATCTAGCGGGAGAACGATCGATACGCAGTATTTT. Its protein is CASSPSSGRTIDTQYF.

CDR3 sequence: CASSLDGEDYGYTF. CDR3 nucleotides: TGTGCCAGCAGCTTGGATGGGGAAGACTATGGCTACACCTTC. This chain links TRBV5-4 with TRBJ1-2; D gene uncertain. Germline CDR1 and CDR2: SGHNT and YYREEE (reference sequence). The CDR3 length is 14 residues. V was clipped by 0 bases and J by 3 bases, with 9 bases between them.

This chain links TRBV27 with TRBJ1-5; D is uncertain. The germline V gene has CDR1 MNHEY and CDR2 SMNVEV (reference sequence). The CDR3 is 11 residues long. V was clipped by 1 base and J by 5 bases, with 0 bases between them. The CDR3 DNA sequence: TGTGCCAGCAGTTTATATCAGCCCCAGCATTTT. Its translation: CASSLYQPQHF.

The chain uses TRBV27 and TRBJ2-2; D remains unclear. Germline V gene sequence: CDR1 MNHEY, CDR2 SMNVEV (reference sequence). This CDR3 spans 11 amino acids. Trimming took off 6 bases at V and 8 bases at J, with 7 bases between the two ends. In nucleotides, the CDR3 is TGTGCCAGCAGATCGTCTGGGGAGCTGTTTTTT. The encoded protein is CASRSSGELFF.

The chain uses TRBV5-5 and TRBJ2-2; the D is unclear. The CDR3 has 15 amino acids. Germline CDR1 and CDR2: SGHKS and YYEKEE (reference sequence). DNA for the CDR3: TGTGCTACGCGGCCGCCCCGACCGAACACCGGGGAGCTGTTTTTT. Protein product: CATRPPRPNTGELFF.

The rearrangement joins TRBV28 to TRBJ2-3, with 7 bases fitting TRBD2. The CDR3 loop spans 17 amino acids. In germline, CDR1 is MDHEN, CDR2 SYDVKM. J was trimmed by 4 bases and V by 5 bases; bases with no gene match: 15. CDR3 nucleotides: TGTGCCAGCAGTCGCTCGGAAGGGAGGGCCAGGGCAGATACGCAGTATTTT. Its protein is CASSRSEGRARADTQYF. Together with reference TRBV28 and TRBJ2-3, the CDR3 gives the full variable domain: DVKVTQSSRYLVKRTGEKVFLECVQDMDHENMFWYRQDPGLGLRLIYFSYDVKMKEKGDIPEGYSVSREKKERFSLILESASTNQTSMYLCASSRSEGRARADTQYFGPGTRLTVL.

J is TRBJ1-2 and V is TRBV5-4; the D gene is possibly TRBD1 (5 bases). The CDR3 contains 14 residues. Between the trimmed V and J ends, which lost 6 bases and 5 bases, there was a span of 17 bases. Germline V gene sequence: CDR1 SGHNT, CDR2 YYREEE (reference sequence). Here the CDR3 reads CASTVDQGYYGYTF. CDR3 DNA sequence: TGTGCCAGCACAGTTGACCAGGGTTATTATGGCTACACCTTC.

The rearrangement links TRBV27 to TRBJ2-3; maybe TRBD2 (6 bases). The ends were cut back, 2 bases at V and 0 bases at J, with 15 bases in the middle. The germline CDR1 and CDR2 sequences are MNHEY and SMNVEV (reference sequence). The CDR3 sequence is 17 residues long. The CDR3 region is CASSLGTLWSSTDTQYF. DNA of the CDR3: TGTGCCAGCAGTTTAGGGACTCTTTGGTCTAGCACAGATACGCAGTATTTT.

This clonotype was observed a handful of times. The V call is TRBV7-9, the J call TRBJ2-5; 7 bases map to TRBD2. The CDR3 is made up of 16 amino acids. Germline CDR1 is SEHNR and CDR2 is FQNEAQ (reference sequence). Trimming at V came to 4 bases and at J to 5 bases, leaving 13 bases not matched to a gene. CDR3 DNA: TGTGCCAGCAGCTCGTCCGGACTGGCGGGAGTGGAGACCCAGTACTTC. This translates into CASSSSGLAGVETQYF.

The chain joins TRBV27 to TRBJ1-5; D not certain. Germline V gene lookup returns CDR1 MNHEY and CDR2 SMNVEV (reference sequence). V gave up 11 bases and J gave up 4 bases, with 18 bases separating them. The CDR3 consists of 14 residues. The CDR3 DNA sequence: TGTGCCGCCCCACGAGGCGGAAAGAATCAGCCCCAGCATTTT. Protein: CAAPRGGKNQPQHF.

The chain has TRBV3-1 and TRBJ2-7, with D possibly being TRBD1 or TRBD2 (5 bases each). This CDR3 has 14 residues. Trimming pared 3 bases from V and 3 bases from J, leaving 12 bases between. Germline V lookup: CDR1 LGHDT, CDR2 YNNKEL (reference sequence). CDR3 region: CASSHGGYLYEQYF. The CDR3 DNA sequence: TGTGCCAGCAGCCATGGGGGTTATCTCTACGAGCAGTACTTC.

The V and J genes are TRBV2 and TRBJ1-2, with D uncertain. CDR1 and CDR2 from the germline V gene are SNHLY and FYNNEI. The V and J ends lost 4 bases and 4 bases respectively, with 16 bases between them. The CDR3 spans 15 residues. In DNA form, the CDR3 reads TGTGCCAGCAGTGGGCCGGGTAGGGTGCCCTATGGCTACACCTTC. Encoded protein: CASSGPGRVPYGYTF.

The count of this clonotype is one. The V and J genes are TRBV6-5 and TRBJ1-1; weak D call: TRBD1 (5 bases). In germline, CDR1 is MNHEY, CDR2 SVGAGI. V lost 2 bases to trimming and J lost 3 bases, with 10 bases between them. This CDR3 has 14 amino acids. The CDR3 region has the DNA TGTGCCAGCAGTTACAGGGAGGGGTACACTGAAGCTTTCTTT. Protein sequence: CASSYREGYTEAFF.

The V and J genes are TRBV12-3 or TRBV12-4 and TRBJ1-2, with 7 bases identical to TRBD1. The CDR3 is made up of 14 amino acids. The ends lost 6 bases at V and 4 bases at J; junction bases unmatched: 8. DNA of the CDR3: TGTGCCAGCAGAGGAAGCGGGACAGTCTATGGCTACACCTTC. Amino acid sequence: CASRGSGTVYGYTF.

The chain carries TRBV5-1 and TRBJ1-2, with D possibly being TRBD1 (5 bases). V was cut by 0 bases and J by 4 bases, with 13 bases left in between. This CDR3 contains 15 residues. The germline V gene encodes CDR1 SGHRS and CDR2 YFSETQ. The CDR3 DNA follows: TGCGCCAGCAGCTTGGAATCCTCGGGGCTCTATGGCTACACCTTC. Its protein is CASSLESSGLYGYTF.

This rearrangement joins TRBV28 to TRBJ2-6; D is uncertain. The CDR3 sequence is 20 residues long. The germline gives CDR1 MDHEN, CDR2 SYDVKM. With 6 bases removed from V and 0 bases from J, the gap between germline ends came to 24 bases. CDR3 region: CASRPPRKSSPSSGANVLTF. The DNA for the CDR3 is TGTGCCAGCAGACCCCCCCGAAAATCGAGTCCTTCCTCTGGGGCCAACGTCCTGACTTTC.